A selection of T cell receptor beta chains follows, all from one sample in a study of T cells expressing NK-cell markers. TCRdb re-analyzed the 5' RACE reads; it lists each CDR3 protein once, without DNA. This sample's clone table lists some 390,000 distinct CDR3 sequences. Specimen: blood T cells: a sorted CD56 or NKG2C T cell subset, CD4+ or CD8+ T cells, or bulk PBMC T cells (not recorded which). All receptors derive from a woman aged 50 to 60 in good health. Both conserved end residues are part of each CDR3.

J gene: TRBJ2-7; V gene: TRBV5-5; CDR3 protein: CASSDVRDYEQYF
J gene: TRBJ1-4; V gene: TRBV4-1; CDR3 protein: CASQRLSFSANEKLFF
J gene: TRBJ1-1; V gene: TRBV7-3; CDR3 protein: CASSPVTGPEAFF
J gene: TRBJ2-1; V gene: TRBV25-1; CDR3 protein: CASSGLVDQFF
J gene: TRBJ2-1; V gene: TRBV15; CDR3 protein: CATSRKAQKYEQFF
J gene: TRBJ2-6; V gene: TRBV27; CDR3 protein: CASSLLGGNPGANVLTF
J gene: TRBJ1-1; V gene: TRBV12-3/TRBV12-4; CDR3 protein: CASSFRTPRAHTEAFF
J gene: TRBJ1-3; V gene: TRBV5-1; CDR3 protein: CASSLYGESGNTIYF
J gene: TRBJ2-7; V gene: TRBV7-3; CDR3 protein: CASSLSGTSIDEQYF
J gene: TRBJ2-5; V gene: TRBV9; CDR3 protein: CASSVNLPGETQYF
J gene: TRBJ1-4; V gene: TRBV25-1; CDR3 protein: CASSEPDRFNEKLFF
J gene: TRBJ2-1; V gene: TRBV25-1; CDR3 protein: CASSDQGRTGQFF
J gene: TRBJ2-1; V gene: TRBV12-3/TRBV12-4; CDR3 protein: CASEAGGMNEQFF
J gene: TRBJ2-3; V gene: TRBV5-1; CDR3 protein: CASSSRLATDTQYF
J gene: TRBJ1-1; V gene: TRBV5-4; CDR3 protein: CASSQGGEAFF
J gene: TRBJ1-5; V gene: TRBV9; CDR3 protein: CASSATGGGSAQHF